Below, 25 T cell receptor beta chains from the same sample are listed, as sequenced in a study of tumor-infiltrating lymphocytes in localized non-small cell lung cancer. TCRdb's copy holds only in-frame clones and misses some; the assay was immunoSEQ multiplex PCR. The sample yields just under 5,000 clones, approximately 94% seen once. The material sequenced was uninvolved lung tissue not adjacent to the tumor. These receptors came from a human donor with non-small cell lung cancer.

The chain uses TRBV7-8 and TRBJ1-2; D might be TRBD1 (5 bases). V was clipped by 7 bases and J by 4 bases, with 19 bases between them. This CDR3 has 15 residues. Germline assignment: CDR1 SGHVS and CDR2 FQNEAQ. The DNA of the CDR3 is TGTGCCAGCACTTTCAATGACCCCGGGACCTATGGCTACACCTTC. Translating gives CASTFNDPGTYGYTF.

The chain combines TRBV7-9 with TRBJ2-1, with TRBD2 matching over 11 bases. The CDR3 spans 16 residues. The germline V gene has CDR1 SEHNR and CDR2 FQNEAQ (reference sequence). Germline trimming cut 0 bases from V and 7 bases from J; bases unmatched to any gene: 5. The CDR3 nucleotides are TGTGCCAGCAGCTTAGCCACTAGCGGGGGTAAGAATGAGCAGTTCTTC. Translated, it gives CASSLATSGGKNEQFF.

The J gene is TRBJ2-5, the V gene TRBV5-6, with a possible D match to TRBD1 (5 bases). CDR1 SGHDT and CDR2 YYEEEE come from the germline V gene. The V end lost 3 bases, the J end lost 1 base, and 10 bases lay between the germline ends. This CDR3 is built from 14 residues. The CDR3 DNA follows: TGTGCCAGCAGCTGGTACCAGGGCCAAGAGACCCAGTACTTC. Its protein product is CASSWYQGQETQYF. The variable domain in full, completed from reference TRBV5-6 and TRBJ2-5, reads DAGVTQSPTHLIKTRGQQVTLRCSPKSGHDTVSWYQQALGQGPQFIFQYYEEEERQRGNFPDRFSGHQFPNYSSELNVNALLLGDSALYLCASSWYQGQETQYFGPGTRLLVL.

This clone was recorded only once. This sequence joins TRBV4-1 and TRBJ1-4; no clear D. CDR1 and CDR2 (germline): MGHRA, YSYEKL. There are 15 residues in the CDR3. V was cut by 0 bases and J by 6 bases, with 11 bases left in between. The CDR3 loop is CASSQDSNYHEKLFF. The CDR3 DNA reads TGCGCCAGCAGCCAAGACAGCAACTATCATGAAAAACTGTTTTTT.

Written as DNA, the CDR3 is TGCGCCAGCAGCTTGGTCGGAGGGAGCACAGATACGCAGTATTTT. Translation gives CASSLVGGSTDTQYF. The chain employs TRBV5-1 and TRBJ2-3; tentative D call: TRBD2 (6 bases). The CDR3 totals 15 residues. Looked up from germline, CDR1 is SGHRS and CDR2 is YFSETQ. Trimming left V 0 bases short and J 0 bases short, with 8 bases between.

This sequence joins TRBV19 and TRBJ1-1; D might be TRBD1 (5 bases). The CDR3 is 15 residues long. The ends were cut back, 3 bases at V and 5 bases at J, with 16 bases in the middle. The germline V gene has CDR1 LNHDA and CDR2 SQIVND (reference sequence). The CDR3 DNA follows: TGTGCCAGTAGTATGGGGCCGGGCTCAGGAACTGAAGCTTTCTTT. Its protein is CASSMGPGSGTEAFF.

The rearrangement uses TRBV5-5 and TRBJ2-5; TRBD2 aligns across 9 bases. The length of the CDR3 is 16 residues. V trimming: 1 base; J trimming: 2 bases; junction bases outside the gene matches: 6. The V gene's germline CDR1 is SGHKS and CDR2 YYEKEE (reference sequence). The CDR3 DNA reads as TGTGCCAGCAGCTTGTACCCTAGCGGGGCTCAAGAGACCCAGTACTTC. This translates into CASSLYPSGAQETQYF.

This clone came up once. V and J are TRBV7-2 and TRBJ1-3; D possibly corresponds to TRBD1 (5 bases). Germline CDR1 is SGHTA and CDR2 is FQGNSA. The V end was cut by 1 base, the J end by 4 bases, with 11 bases between. The CDR3 spans 15 residues. The CDR3 region is CASSLVGTPGNTIYF. The CDR3 nucleotides are TGTGCCAGCAGCTTAGTAGGGACCCCGGGAAACACCATATATTTT.

A single count supports this clone. V and J are TRBV10-3 and TRBJ2-7; 7 bases map to TRBD1. CDR1 is ENHRY and CDR2 is SYGVKD in the germline V gene. This CDR3 spans 16 amino acids. With V trimmed by 3 bases and J by 4 bases, 12 bases remained unmatched. This chain's CDR3 is CAISDRRNRGKYEQYF. CDR3 coding DNA: TGTGCCATCAGTGACCGAAGGAACAGGGGCAAATACGAGCAGTACTTC.

This chain links TRBV7-2 with TRBJ2-1; 7 bases align to TRBD2. CDR1 is SGHTA, CDR2 FQGNSA, per germline. The CDR3 is 14 residues long. V was pared by 0 bases and J by 7 bases, with 3 bases of the junction left unmatched. CDR3 residues: CASSLASGWNEQFF. Written as DNA, the CDR3 is TGTGCCAGCAGCTTAGCTAGCGGGTGGAATGAGCAGTTCTTC.

The genes are TRBV6-1 and TRBJ1-5; D is possibly TRBD1 (5 bases). The CDR3 length is 16 residues. CDR1 and CDR2 from the germline V gene are MNHNS and SASEGT. V lost 1 base and J lost 3, with 13 bases in between. CDR3 bases: TGTGCCAGCAGTGAAGAGCTGGAGGGGAACAATCAGCCCCAGCATTTT. Its translation is CASSEELEGNNQPQHF.

The chain employs TRBV27 and TRBJ1-1; unclear D gene. The CDR3 runs to 13 residues. Germline CDR1 and CDR2: MNHEY and SMNVEV (reference sequence). Trimming removed 5 bases at V and 4 bases at J, with 11 bases between. CDR3 protein: CASSERKSTEAFF. CDR3 DNA sequence: TGTGCCAGCAGTGAACGGAAGAGCACTGAAGCTTTCTTT.

The chain combines TRBV5-1 with TRBJ2-1; 7 positions agree with TRBD1. CDR3 length: 15 amino acids. Trimming took 2 bases from V and 6 from J; bases not matched to a gene: 8. In germline, CDR1 is SGHRS, CDR2 YFSETQ. CDR3 sequence: CASSLNGQEFNEQFF. The CDR3 bases are TGCGCCAGCAGCTTAAACGGACAGGAGTTCAATGAGCAGTTCTTC.

The V gene is TRBV7-2, the J gene TRBJ1-1, with a tentative D call TRBD1 (5 bases). The CDR3 covers 14 residues. Deletions cut 5 bases from V and 3 bases from J, with 13 bases between. Per the germline V gene, CDR1 is SGHTA and CDR2 is FQGNSA. The CDR3 DNA is TGTGCCAGCAGCCTCCTGGGGGGGGACACTGAAGCTTTCTTT. Translating gives CASSLLGGDTEAFF.

The V call is TRBV2, the J call TRBJ2-7; 8 bases line up with TRBD2. The CDR3 extends over 12 amino acids. Germline CDR1 reads SNHLY; CDR2 reads FYNNEI. V lost 5 bases to trimming and J lost 4 bases; unmatched junction nucleotides: 1. CDR3 protein: CASSTSGYEQYF. For the CDR3, the DNA is TGTGCCAGCAGTACTAGCGGATACGAGCAGTACTTC.

The V and J genes are TRBV4-2 and TRBJ2-2; TRBD1 or TRBD2 may be the D gene (5 bases each). The CDR3 spans 15 residues. CDR1 and CDR2 (germline): LGHNA, YNFKEQ. V lost 0 bases, J lost 4 bases, and 9 bases lay in between. CDR3 sequence: CASSQDRGATGELFF. The CDR3 nucleotides are TGTGCCAGCAGCCAAGATAGGGGAGCCACCGGGGAGCTGTTTTTT.

The rearrangement links TRBV9 to TRBJ1-5; D may be TRBD1 (5 bases). Deletions cut 2 bases from V and 4 bases from J, with 13 bases between. The V gene's germline CDR1 is SGDLS and CDR2 YYNGEE. There are 15 residues in the CDR3. CDR3 amino acids: CASSVGYGGNQPQHF. The DNA of the CDR3 is TGTGCCAGCAGCGTTGGGTATGGGGGGAATCAGCCCCAGCATTTT.

Note on this clone: One junction end does not reproduce the germline sequence, and a read error may be involved. The gene calls are TRBV20-1 and TRBJ1-2; D uncertain. This CDR3 is 11 amino acids long. CDR1 and CDR2 from the germline V gene are DFQATT and SNEGSKA (reference sequence). The CDR3 DNA follows: TGCAGTGCTAGCCTTCCACGGGCGCTCTACTTC. As protein: CSASLPRALYF.

In regard to this clone: Compared with germline, one end of the junction differs, possibly owing to a read error. Additional DNA sequences in this sample encode the identical CDR3. V and J are TRBV27 and TRBJ1-1, with D maybe TRBD1 (6 bases). Germline lookup yields CDR1 MNHEY and CDR2 SMNVEV (reference sequence). This CDR3 is built from 15 residues. The DNA for the CDR3 is TGTGCCAGCAGTTTCACGACAGGAGCGAACACTGAAGCCTTCTTT. This codes for CASSFTTGANTEAFF.

The chain joins TRBV11-2 to TRBJ2-1; TRBD1 or TRBD2 may be the D gene (5 bases each). V lost 7 bases and J lost 8, with 21 bases in between. The CDR3 extends over 15 amino acids. Germline CDR1 and CDR2: SGHAT and FQNNGV. This CDR3 reads CASTKLVGTAHEQFF. The CDR3 DNA reads as TGTGCCAGCACCAAGCTTGTCGGGACCGCACATGAGCAGTTCTTC.

The CDR3: CASSQSAGRYGYTF. CDR3 coding DNA: TGTGCCAGCAGCCAATCAGCAGGGCGCTATGGCTACACCTTC. The V call is TRBV14, the J call TRBJ1-2, with a possible D match to TRBD1 (5 bases). The CDR3 totals 14 residues. V dropped 2 bases and J dropped 4 bases, with 11 bases sitting between them. Germline V gene lookup returns CDR1 SGHDN and CDR2 FVKESK.

The CDR3: CASGPPRSNQPQHF. The CDR3 DNA reads TGTGCTAGTGGACCCCCAAGGAGCAATCAGCCCCAGCATTTT. V and J are TRBV12-5 and TRBJ1-5; D unresolved. Per the germline V gene, CDR1 is LGHNT and CDR2 is FRNRAP. This CDR3 has 14 amino acids. The ends were cut back, 6 bases at V and 1 base at J, with 10 bases in the middle.

The V gene is TRBV7-3, the J gene TRBJ1-2; 8 nucleotides line up with TRBD1. With V trimmed by 5 bases and J by 7 bases, 6 bases remained unmatched. Germline V gene sequence: CDR1 SGHTA, CDR2 FQGTGA. The CDR3 is 13 amino acids. The CDR3 coding sequence is TGTGCCAGCAGCGCGACAGGGGAAGGTGGCTACACCTTC. This translates into CASSATGEGGYTF.

The chain employs TRBV6-5 and TRBJ2-1; D is unclear. The CDR3 is 13 residues long. CDR1 and CDR2 (germline): MNHEY, SVGAGI. Between the trimmed V and J ends, which lost 11 bases and 2 bases, there was a span of 13 bases. CDR3: CASKSGAYNEQFF. The CDR3 bases are TGTGCCTCCAAATCTGGGGCCTACAATGAGCAGTTCTTC.

The chain is built from TRBV29-1 and TRBJ1-2; TRBD1 matches at 7 bases. The length of the CDR3 is 12 residues. Germline V CDR1 and CDR2: SQVTM, ANQGSEA. J lost 4 bases, V lost 6 bases, and 5 bases had no gene match. The CDR3 sequence: CSVGGGGYGYTF. Here the CDR3 DNA reads TGCAGCGTCGGAGGGGGCGGCTATGGCTACACCTTC.